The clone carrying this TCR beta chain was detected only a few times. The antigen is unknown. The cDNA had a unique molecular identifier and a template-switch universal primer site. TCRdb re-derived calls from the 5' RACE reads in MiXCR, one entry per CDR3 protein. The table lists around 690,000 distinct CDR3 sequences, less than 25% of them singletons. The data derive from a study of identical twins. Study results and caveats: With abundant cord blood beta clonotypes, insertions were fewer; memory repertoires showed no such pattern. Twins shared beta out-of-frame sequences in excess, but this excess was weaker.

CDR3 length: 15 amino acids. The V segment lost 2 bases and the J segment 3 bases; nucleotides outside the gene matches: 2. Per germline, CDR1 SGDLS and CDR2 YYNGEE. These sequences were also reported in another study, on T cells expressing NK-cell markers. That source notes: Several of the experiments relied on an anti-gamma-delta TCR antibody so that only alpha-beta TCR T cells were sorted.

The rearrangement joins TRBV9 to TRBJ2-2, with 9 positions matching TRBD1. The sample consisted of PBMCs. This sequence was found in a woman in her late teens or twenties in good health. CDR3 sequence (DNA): TGTGCCAGCAGCGTCTGGACAGGGGACACCGGGGAGCTGTTTTTT. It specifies CASSVWTGDTGELFF. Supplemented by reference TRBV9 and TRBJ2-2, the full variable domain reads DSGVTQTPKHLITATGQRVTLRCSPRSGDLSVYWYQQSLDQGLQFLIQYYNGEERAKGNILERFSAQQFPDLHSELNLSSLELGDSALYFCASSVWTGDTGELFFGEGSRLTVL.